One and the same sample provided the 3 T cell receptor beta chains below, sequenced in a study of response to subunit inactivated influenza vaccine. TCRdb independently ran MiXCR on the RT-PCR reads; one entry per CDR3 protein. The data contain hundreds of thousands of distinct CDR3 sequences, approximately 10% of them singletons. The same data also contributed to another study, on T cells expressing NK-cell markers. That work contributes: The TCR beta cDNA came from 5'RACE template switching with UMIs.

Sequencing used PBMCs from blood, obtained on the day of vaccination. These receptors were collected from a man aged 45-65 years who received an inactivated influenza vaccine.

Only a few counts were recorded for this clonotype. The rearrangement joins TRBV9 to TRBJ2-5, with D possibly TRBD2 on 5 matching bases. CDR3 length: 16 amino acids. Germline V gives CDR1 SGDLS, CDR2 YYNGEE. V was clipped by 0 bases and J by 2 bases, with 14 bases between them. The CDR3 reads CASSVGVAYQQETQYF. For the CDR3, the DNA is TGTGCCAGCAGCGTAGGAGTAGCGTATCAACAAGAGACCCAGTACTTC.

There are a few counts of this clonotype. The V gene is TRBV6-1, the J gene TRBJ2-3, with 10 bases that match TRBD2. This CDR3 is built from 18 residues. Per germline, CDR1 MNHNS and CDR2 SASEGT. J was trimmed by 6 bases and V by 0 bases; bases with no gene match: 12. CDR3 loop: CASSEALQASGGFDTQYF. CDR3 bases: TGTGCCAGCAGTGAAGCGCTTCAGGCTAGCGGGGGCTTTGATACGCAGTATTTT.

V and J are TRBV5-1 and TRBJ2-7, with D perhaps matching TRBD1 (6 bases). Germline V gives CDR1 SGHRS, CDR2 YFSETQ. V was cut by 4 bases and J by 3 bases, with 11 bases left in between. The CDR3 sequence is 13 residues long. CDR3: CASSRTERYEQYF. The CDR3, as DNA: TGCGCCAGCAGCCGGACAGAGCGCTACGAGCAGTACTTC.